This TCR beta chain was recovered during a study of T-cell memory formation after mild COVID-19. Study-level information: TCR clusters were mostly confined to one donor each.

CDR1 is SNHLY, CDR2 FYNNEI, per germline. J gave up 4 bases and V 5 bases, and 11 bases lay outside the gene matches. The CDR3 is 17 residues long. A few counts support this clonotype. The antigen is not known. MiXCR, run by TCRdb on the 5' RACE reads, gives a single entry per CDR3 protein. The sample holds about 500,000 distinct CDR3 sequences, roughly 22% seen once. The study's findings and limits: Day 15 to 85 contracting clones showed balanced CD4/CD8; later expanders leaned CD4+. Pre-infection memory harbored some responding clones, suggesting cross-reactive memory joined.

The sequence came from an adult woman who had mild COVID-19 (a few samples of this study predate the infection). Cell type and time point are not known. The V gene is TRBV2, the J gene TRBJ1-3, with 10 bases identical to TRBD1. Sequenced material: PBMCs or a T cell subset sorted from them (not recorded which). CDR3 protein: CASSFPRDRGSGNTIYF. In DNA form, the CDR3 reads TGTGCCAGCAGTTTTCCCCGGGACAGGGGATCAGGAAACACCATATATTTT.